Described below is a single TCR beta chain sequence and its context. The record originates from a study of blood T cell repertoires in COVID-19. This CDR3 has 16 residues. Between the trimmed V and J ends, which lost 5 bases and 3 bases, there was a span of 16 bases. Germline values: CDR1 MGHDK, CDR2 SYGVNS. Method: immunoSEQ multiplex PCR; TCRdb's copy keeps in-frame clones and lacks some. The table includes about 150,000 clones, roughly nine tenths detected once. V and J are TRBV25-1 and TRBJ1-4; possibly TRBD1 for D (5 bases). The specimen was peripheral blood. The source of this sequence is an older woman with active or convalescent COVID-19. The chain's CDR3 is CASSPPRDRANEKLFF. DNA of the CDR3: TGTGCCAGCAGTCCCCCCAGGGATAGGGCTAATGAAAAACTGTTTTTT. The full variable domain, with the rest looked up from reference TRBV25-1 and TRBJ1-4, is EADIYQTPRYLVIGTGKKITLECSQTMGHDKMYWYQQDPGMELHLIHYSYGVNSTEKGDLSSESTVSRIRTEHFPLTLESARPSHTSQYLCASSPPRDRANEKLFFGSGTQLSVL.